This T cell receptor (beta chain) was sequenced in a study of blood T cell repertoires in COVID-19. About the study: COVID-19 samples collected from the United States, Italy and Spain covered acute and convalescent phases. The cDNA or gDNA used as material had been derived from T cells, B-cell-depleted T cells, or PBMCs.

Per the authors' pipeline: Cell counts per sample came from amplifying reference gene primers. Profiling relied on immunoSEQ multiplex PCR, and the TCRdb table lists in-frame clones only, not all of them. V and J calls and clone size are given by that table; D and trimming were obtained from the DNA. This table has roughly 300,000 clones, 88% appearing once. With 5 bases clipped from V and 5 bases from J, the junction kept 6 bases outside the gene matches. This CDR3 has 14 amino acids. Germline V gives CDR1 SSHAT, CDR2 FNYEAQ (reference sequence). The receptor comes from a man aged 18 to 35 with active or convalescent COVID-19. The specimen sequenced was peripheral blood. The chain has TRBV7-7 and TRBJ2-1; 7 nucleotides agree with TRBD2. CDR3 coding DNA: TGTGCCAGCAGCCAACGGGGGGATCACAATGAGCAGTTCTTC. It yields the protein CASSQRGDHNEQFF.